The next 7 T cell receptor beta chains were all read from a single sample in a study of monozygotic twins with inflammatory bowel disease (dated by TCRdb to between 2017 and 2020). Receptor amplification or capture employed 5' RACE. The run used an Illumina HiSeq 2500. TCRdb reprocessed the raw reads; every CDR3 protein sequence is a single record, and DNA is not supplied. The table for this sample shows more than 300,000 distinct CDR3 sequences. The ten largest clones capture 5.6% of the sample. Sample: blood. These receptor sequences come from a human donor with ulcerative colitis or Crohn's disease, or a healthy co-twin of an affected twin (not recorded which).

The chain combines TRBV28 with TRBJ2-7; absent DNA, TCRdb's TRBD1 call cannot be checked. Germline CDR1 reads MDHEN; CDR2 reads SYDVKM. The CDR3 runs to 14 residues. The CDR3 loop reads CASSGTGGQYEQYF. Full variable domain (missing parts from reference TRBV28 and TRBJ2-7): DVKVTQSSRYLVKRTGEKVFLECVQDMDHENMFWYRQDPGLGLRLIYFSYDVKMKEKGDIPEGYSVSREKKERFSLILESASTNQTSMYLCASSGTGGQYEQYFGPGTRLTVT.

The gene calls are TRBV7-3 and TRBJ2-2; the D call from TCRdb, TRBD1, cannot be confirmed without DNA. The CDR3 consists of 14 residues. The V gene's germline CDR1 is SGHTA and CDR2 FQGTGA. The CDR3 protein is CASSSGQGAGELFF. The complete variable domain, with remaining parts taken from reference TRBV7-3 and TRBJ2-2, reads GAGVSQTPSNKVTEKGKYVELRCDPISGHTALYWYRQSLGQGPEFLIYFQGTGAADDSGLPNDRFFAVRPEGSVSTLKIQRTERGDSAVYLCASSSGQGAGELFFGEGSRLTVL.

The chain recombines TRBV7-7 with TRBJ2-1. CDR3 length: 15 amino acids. Looked up from germline, CDR1 is SSHAT and CDR2 is FNYEAQ (reference sequence). CDR3 in amino acids: CASSFLESPYNEQFF. The entire variable domain, with the rest obtained from reference TRBV7-7 and TRBJ2-1, is as follows: GAGVSQSPRYKVTKRGQDVTLRCDPISSHATLYWYQQALGQGPEFLTYFNYEAQPDKSGLPSDRFSAERPEGSISTLTIQRTEQRDSAMYRCASSFLESPYNEQFFGPGTRLTVL.

V gene TRBV27 combines with J gene TRBJ2-5; TCRdb's D call of TRBD1 is untestable without DNA. CDR3 length equals 17 residues. Germline CDR1 MNHEY, CDR2 SMNVEV (reference sequence). CDR3 in amino acids: CASSNSRSNPRRETQYF.

This chain joins TRBV5-6 and TRBJ1-6. Germline-derived CDR1 and CDR2 are SGHDT and YYEEEE. The length of the CDR3 is 14 residues. The CDR3 loop reads CASSLVRGQSPLHF.

The chain links TRBV28 to TRBJ2-5; there is no DNA to check the TCRdb D call of TRBD2. Germline-derived CDR1 and CDR2 are MDHEN and SYDVKM. The CDR3 is made up of 16 amino acids. The CDR3 region is CASSLLLAGNQETQYF. Looking up the rest from reference TRBV28 and TRBJ2-5 gives the full variable domain: DVKVTQSSRYLVKRTGEKVFLECVQDMDHENMFWYRQDPGLGLRLIYFSYDVKMKEKGDIPEGYSVSREKKERFSLILESASTNQTSMYLCASSLLLAGNQETQYFGPGTRLLVL.

CDR3 residues: CASSFPPVNYGYTF. This chain connects TRBV12-3 or TRBV12-4 to TRBJ1-2; TCRdb's assignment of TRBD1 cannot be checked, as there is no DNA. The CDR3 contains 14 residues.